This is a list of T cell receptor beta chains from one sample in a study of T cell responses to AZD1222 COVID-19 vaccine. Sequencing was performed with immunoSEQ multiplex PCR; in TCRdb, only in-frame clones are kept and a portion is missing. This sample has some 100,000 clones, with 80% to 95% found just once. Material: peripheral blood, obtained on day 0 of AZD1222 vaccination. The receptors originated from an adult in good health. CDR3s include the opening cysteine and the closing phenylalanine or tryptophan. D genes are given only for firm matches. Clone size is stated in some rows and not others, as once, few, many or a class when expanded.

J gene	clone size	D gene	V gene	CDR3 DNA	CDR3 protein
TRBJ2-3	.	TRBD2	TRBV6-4	TGTGCCAGCAGCTACCAGGGACTAGCGGACGGCACAGATACGCAGTATTTT	CASSYQGLADGTDTQYF
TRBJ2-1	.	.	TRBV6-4	TGTGCCAGCAGTGTTGGAGGGAAGGATGAGCAGTTCTTC	CASSVGGKDEQFF
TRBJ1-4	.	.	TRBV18	TGTGCCAGCTCACCATCGGCTGCAACTAATGAAAAACTGTTTTTT	CASSPSAATNEKLFF
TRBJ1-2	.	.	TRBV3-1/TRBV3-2	TGTGCCAGCAGCCAAGCTGGTTATGCCTATGGCTACACCTTC	CASSQAGYAYGYTF
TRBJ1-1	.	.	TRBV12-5	TGTGCTAGTGGTTTCGAGGGTACAGACACTGAAGCTTTCTTT	CASGFEGTDTEAFF
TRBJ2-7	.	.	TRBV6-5	TGTGCCAGCAGTTACTCCCCGACTGGCTACGAGCAGTACTTC	CASSYSPTGYEQYF
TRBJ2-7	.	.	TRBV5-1	TGCGCCAGCAGCCAGCTCGGAGGGGGGATCAACGAGCAGTACTTC	CASSQLGGGINEQYF
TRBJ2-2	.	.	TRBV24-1	TGTGCCACCAGTGATCCCCGCACCGGGGAGCTGTTTTTT	CATSDPRTGELFF
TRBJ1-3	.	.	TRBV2	TGTGCCAGCAGTGGTCAGGGAAACACCATATATTTT	CASSGQGNTIYF
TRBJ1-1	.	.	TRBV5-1	TGCGCCAGCAGCCCGAATCCCGGGAACACTGAAGCTTTCTTT	CASSPNPGNTEAFF
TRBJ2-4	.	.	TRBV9	TGTGCCAGCAGCGTCACCCCCAAAAACATTCAGTACTTC	CASSVTPKNIQYF
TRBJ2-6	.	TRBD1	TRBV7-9	TGTGCCAGCAGGGCGGGACAGGGAGGTGCTGGGGCCAACGTCCTGACTTTC	CASRAGQGGAGANVLTF
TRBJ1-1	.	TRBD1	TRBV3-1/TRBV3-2	TGTGCCAGCAGCTCCCGCGGGACAGGGTCGAACACTGAAGCTTTCTTT	CASSSRGTGSNTEAFF
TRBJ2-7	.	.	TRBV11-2	TGTGCCAGCAGACCGGTGGTGAGCGAGCAGTACTTC	CASRPVVSEQYF
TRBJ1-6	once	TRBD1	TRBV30	TGTGCCTGGAGTGTAGGGACAGGGCGATCACCCCTCCACTTT	CAWSVGTGRSPLHF
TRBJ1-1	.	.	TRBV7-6	TGTGCCAGCAGTTGGGACTCGCGGGGGGACACTGAAGCTTTCTTT	CASSWDSRGDTEAFF
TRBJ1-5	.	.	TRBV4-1	TGCGCCAGCTTACCGGGACCCCTTAGCAATCAGCCCCAGCATTTT	CASLPGPLSNQPQHF
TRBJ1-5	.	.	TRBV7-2	TGTGCCAGCAGCTTAGTTGGGCCGGGGCAGCCCCAGCATTTT	CASSLVGPGQPQHF
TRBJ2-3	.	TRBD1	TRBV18	TGTGCCAGCTCACCACCGAACAGGGGAGGCACAGATACGCAGTATTTT	CASSPPNRGGTDTQYF
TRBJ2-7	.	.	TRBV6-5	TGTGCCAGCAGTTTCACTAGTTCCTACGAGCAGTACTTC	CASSFTSSYEQYF
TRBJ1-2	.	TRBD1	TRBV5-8	TGTGCCAGCAGCTTAATAGACAGGGTAGATGGCTACACCTTC	CASSLIDRVDGYTF
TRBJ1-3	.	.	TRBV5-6	TGTGCCAGCAGCCCCCAGATCTCTGGAAACACCATATATTTT	CASSPQISGNTIYF
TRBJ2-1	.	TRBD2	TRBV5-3	TGTGCCAGAAAGTGCGGGAGATCCTACAATGAGCAGTTCTTC	CARKCGRSYNEQFF
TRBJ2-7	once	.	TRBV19	TGTGCCAGTAGTATAGATCGACAATCTGGGCAGTACTTC	CASSIDRQSGQYF
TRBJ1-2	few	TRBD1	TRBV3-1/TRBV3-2	TGTGCCAGCAGCCAAGATAGCGACAGGGACGGCTACACCTTC	CASSQDSDRDGYTF
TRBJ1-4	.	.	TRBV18	TGTGCCAGCTTCGGGCCATCGGGTGAAAAACTGTTTTTT	CASFGPSGEKLFF
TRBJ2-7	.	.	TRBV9	TGTGCCAGCAGCCCCTATAGCGAAACTAGCTCCTACGAGCAGTACTTC	CASSPYSETSSYEQYF
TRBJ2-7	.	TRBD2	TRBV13	TGTGCCAGCAGACACCGGGGGGGAGTGAGGGAGCAGTACTTC	CASRHRGGVREQYF
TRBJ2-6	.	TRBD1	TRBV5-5	TGTGCCAGCAGGCGACCGGGACAGGGGTTGCTTTCTGGGGCCAACGTCCTGACTTTC	CASRRPGQGLLSGANVLTF
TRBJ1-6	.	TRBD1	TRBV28	TGTGCCAGCCACCGGGACAGAGATTCACCCCTCCACTTT	CASHRDRDSPLHF
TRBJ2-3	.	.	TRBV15	TGTGCCACCTCGCGTAGCACAGATACGCAGTATTTT	CATSRSTDTQYF
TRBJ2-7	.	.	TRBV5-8	TGTGCCAGCAGCCTCCGTGCTAGCAGCTTCTCGTACGAGCAGTACTTC	CASSLRASSFSYEQYF
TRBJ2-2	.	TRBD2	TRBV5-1	TGCGCCAGCAGTTTGTCCGGACTAGCGGGAGCGATCGGGGAGCTGTTTTTT	CASSLSGLAGAIGELFF
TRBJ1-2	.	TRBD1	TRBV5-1	TGCGCCAGCTGGCCCGGGACAGGGGGGAACTATGGCTACACCTTC	CASWPGTGGNYGYTF
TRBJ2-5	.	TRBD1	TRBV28	TGTGCCAGCAGTTTAGGCCTTGGGGCAGGGGGTGGTCTTTGGGTCCAAGAGACCCAGTACTTC	CASSLGLGAGGGLWVQETQYF
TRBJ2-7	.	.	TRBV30	TGTGCCTGGCTCAGCGGGCACGAGCAGTACTTC	CAWLSGHEQYF
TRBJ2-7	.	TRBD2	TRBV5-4	TGTGCCAGCAGCCAGGGACTATCTTTAAACTACGAGCAGTACTTC	CASSQGLSLNYEQYF
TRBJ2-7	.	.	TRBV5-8	TGTGCCAGCAGCAGGACCCTTAGGAGCTCCTACGAGCAGTACTTC	CASSRTLRSSYEQYF